A single sample gave rise to the 7 T cell receptor beta chains below, sequenced in a study of T cells in Graves' hyperthyroidism and ophthalmopathy. The CDR3 regions of TCR beta were amplified from RNA transcripts. The HTBI set primed first-round TCR CDR3 RT-PCR. TCRdb re-called the multiplex PCR reads through MiXCR, storing one row per CDR3 protein. The sample carries a few hundred thousand distinct CDR3 sequences, 46% recorded once. Sequencing used peripheral blood or thyroid tissue (not recorded which). These receptor sequences come from an adult woman with Graves' disease, either hyperthyroidism or ophthalmopathy (not recorded which).

This clonotype was detected many times. The rearrangement joins TRBV11-2 to TRBJ2-7; 11 nucleotides match TRBD2. J gave up 6 bases and V 3 bases, and 16 bases lay outside the gene matches. Germline loops: CDR1 SGHAT, CDR2 FQNNGV. The CDR3 consists of 18 residues. The CDR3 nucleotides read TGTGCCAGCAGCTTTTTCGGGTTAGCGGGAGGGCCGGGGGCCGAGCAGTACTTC. Protein sequence: CASSFFGLAGGPGAEQYF.

This chain joins TRBV5-1 and TRBJ1-5, with 9 nucleotides matching TRBD1. The CDR3 sequence is 16 residues long. The V gene end was trimmed by 4 bases and the J gene end by 1 base; junction bases not matched to a gene: 6. Germline assignment: CDR1 SGHRS and CDR2 YFSETQ. The CDR3 sequence is CASSPGTGQSNQPQHF. Here the CDR3 DNA reads TGCGCCAGCAGCCCGGGGACAGGGCAGAGCAATCAGCCCCAGCATTTT.

This clonotype was detected ten times or more. The V gene is TRBV27, the J gene TRBJ1-2; the match to TRBD1 covers 7 bases. The CDR3 runs to 14 residues. V lost 4 bases, J lost 4 bases, and 6 bases stayed unmatched. Germline CDR1 and CDR2: MNHEY and SMNVEV (reference sequence). DNA for the CDR3: TGTGCCAGCAGTTATGTAGGGGGCGGCTATGGCTACACCTTC. Amino acid sequence: CASSYVGGGYGYTF.

This clonotype has more than one count but fewer than ten. This sequence joins TRBV28 and TRBJ1-5, with TRBD1 as a possible D gene (6 bases). The CDR3 runs 14 residues. Trimming shortened V by 6 bases and J by 2 bases, and 11 bases separated the two germline ends. Per germline, CDR1 MDHEN and CDR2 SYDVKM. CDR3 residues: CASRDSSGNQPQHF. Here the CDR3 DNA reads TGTGCCAGCAGGGACAGTTCAGGCAATCAGCCCCAGCATTTT.

This clonotype was detected many times. The chain links TRBV7-9 to TRBJ1-2; D unclear. The length of the CDR3 is 12 residues. Per the germline V gene, CDR1 is SEHNR and CDR2 is FQNEAQ (reference sequence). Deletions cut 5 bases from V and 9 bases from J, with 13 bases between. The CDR3, as DNA: TGTGCCAGCAGCCCGGTCGGGGTTAGCTACACCTTC. Protein sequence: CASSPVGVSYTF.

This clonotype occurred many times. V is TRBV9 and J is TRBJ1-5, with D possibly being TRBD1 (6 bases). The CDR3 sequence is 14 residues long. Trimming shortened V by 5 bases and J by 3 bases, and 12 bases separated the two germline ends. Looked up from germline, CDR1 is SGDLS and CDR2 is YYNGEE. CDR3 nucleotides: TGTGCCAGCAGTTCACAGGGAATCAATCAGCCCCAGCATTTT. It translates to CASSSQGINQPQHF.

This chain joins TRBV10-3 and TRBJ1-2; the match to TRBD1 covers 7 bases. Germline CDR1 is ENHRY and CDR2 is SYGVKD. This CDR3 contains 15 residues. V trimming: 7 bases; J trimming: 2 bases; junction bases outside the gene matches: 10. CDR3 amino acids: CAINTAGGGNYGYTF. CDR3 DNA sequence: TGTGCCATCAATACAGCAGGGGGAGGAAACTATGGCTACACCTTC.